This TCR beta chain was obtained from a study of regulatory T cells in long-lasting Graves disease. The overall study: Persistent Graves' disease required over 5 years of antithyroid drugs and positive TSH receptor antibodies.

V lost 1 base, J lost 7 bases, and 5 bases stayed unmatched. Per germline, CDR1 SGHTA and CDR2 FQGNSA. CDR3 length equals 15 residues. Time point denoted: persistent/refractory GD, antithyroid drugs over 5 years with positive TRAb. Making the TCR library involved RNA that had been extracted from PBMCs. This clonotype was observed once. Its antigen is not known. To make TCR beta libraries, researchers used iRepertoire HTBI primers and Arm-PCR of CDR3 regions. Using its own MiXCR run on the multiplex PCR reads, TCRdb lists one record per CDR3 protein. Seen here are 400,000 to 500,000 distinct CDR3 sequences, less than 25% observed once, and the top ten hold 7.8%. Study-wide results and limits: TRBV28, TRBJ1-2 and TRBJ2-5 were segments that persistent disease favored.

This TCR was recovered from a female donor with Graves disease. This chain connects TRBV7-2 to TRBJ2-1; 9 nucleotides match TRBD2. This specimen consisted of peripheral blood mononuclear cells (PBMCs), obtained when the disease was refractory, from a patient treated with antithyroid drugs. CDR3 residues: CASSLVAGATNEQFF. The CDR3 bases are TGTGCCAGCAGCTTAGTAGCGGGAGCTACAAATGAGCAGTTCTTC.